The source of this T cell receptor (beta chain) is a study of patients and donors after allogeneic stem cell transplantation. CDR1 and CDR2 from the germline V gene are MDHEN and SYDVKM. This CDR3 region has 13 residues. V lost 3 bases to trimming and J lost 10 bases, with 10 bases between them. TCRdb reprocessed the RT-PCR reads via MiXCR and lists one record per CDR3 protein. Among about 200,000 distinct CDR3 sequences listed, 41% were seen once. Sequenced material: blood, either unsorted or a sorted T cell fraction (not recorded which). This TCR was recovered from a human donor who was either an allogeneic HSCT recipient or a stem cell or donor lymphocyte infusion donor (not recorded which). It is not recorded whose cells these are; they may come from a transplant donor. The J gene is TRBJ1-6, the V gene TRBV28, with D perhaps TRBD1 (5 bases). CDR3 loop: CASSFRGGSPLHF. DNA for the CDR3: TGTGCCAGCAGTTTTAGGGGCGGGTCACCCCTCCACTTT.